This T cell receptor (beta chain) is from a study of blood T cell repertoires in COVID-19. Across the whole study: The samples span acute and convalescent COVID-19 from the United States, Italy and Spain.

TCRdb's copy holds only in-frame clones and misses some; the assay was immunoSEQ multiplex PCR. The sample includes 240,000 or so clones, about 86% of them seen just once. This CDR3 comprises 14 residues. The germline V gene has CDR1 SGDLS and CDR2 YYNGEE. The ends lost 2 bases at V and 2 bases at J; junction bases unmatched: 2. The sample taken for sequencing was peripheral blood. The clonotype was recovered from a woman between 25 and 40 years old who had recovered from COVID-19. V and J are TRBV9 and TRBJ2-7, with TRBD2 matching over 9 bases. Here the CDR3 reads CASSVSSGAYEQYF. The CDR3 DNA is TGTGCCAGCAGCGTTTCTAGCGGGGCCTACGAGCAGTACTTC.